These 5 T cell receptor beta chains share one sample of origin, sequenced in a study of sequential checkpoint blockade in melanoma. Treatment indicated: randomized to nivolumab then ipilimumab (arm A) or the reverse (arm B). Only in-frame clones appear in the TCRdb table, and some are missing; sequencing was by immunoSEQ multiplex PCR. Of 25,000 to 35,000 clones in the sample, about 88% are singletons; the top ten hold 12% to 15%. Specimen: CD8+ T cells sorted from blood (inferred from file names), collected from a patient given nivolumab and ipilimumab in sequence. The source of these receptors is a human donor with melanoma.

The rearrangement joins TRBV27 to TRBJ1-1, with a possible D match to TRBD1 (5 bases). CDR1 and CDR2 (germline): MNHEY, SMNVEV (reference sequence). Trimming shortened V by 7 bases and J by 3 bases, and 18 bases separated the two germline ends. There are 15 residues in the CDR3. The CDR3 loop is CASTPIEGLYTEAFF. The DNA of the CDR3 is TGTGCCAGCACCCCTATCGAGGGACTCTACACTGAAGCTTTCTTT.

This clone was seen only once. The V call is TRBV6-5, the J call TRBJ2-7, with 9 bases lining up with TRBD2. Germline trimming cut 4 bases from V and 4 bases from J; bases unmatched to any gene: 11. The V gene's germline CDR1 is MNHEY and CDR2 SVGAGI. This CDR3 contains 16 residues. The CDR3 reads CASSCLGRGGQYEQYV. Written as DNA, the CDR3 is TGTGCCAGCAGTTGTTTGGGGCGGGGGGGCCAGTACGAGCAGTACGTC.

The rearrangement links TRBV27 to TRBJ2-7; D is unclear. The germline V gene has CDR1 MNHEY and CDR2 SMNVEV (reference sequence). This CDR3 spans 13 amino acids. Trimming shortened V by 1 base and J by 2 bases, and 6 bases separated the two germline ends. In DNA form, the CDR3 reads TGTGCCAGCAGTTTATTTGCGGCCTACGAGCAGTACTTC. It yields the protein CASSLFAAYEQYF.

The gene calls are TRBV19 and TRBJ2-7; possibly TRBD2 for D (6 bases). Germline V gene sequence: CDR1 LNHDA, CDR2 SQIVND (reference sequence). Trimming cost V 4 bases and J 6 bases, with 22 bases left between them. The CDR3 contains 16 residues. CDR3 amino acids: CASSTSFQTRRGEQYF. In nucleotides, the CDR3 is TGTGCCAGTAGTACCTCTTTCCAGACTAGACGGGGCGAGCAGTACTTC.

This clone was seen once. The rearrangement links TRBV11-3 to TRBJ2-7; no firm D call. CDR3 length equals 13 residues. Germline CDR1 reads SGHNT; CDR2 reads YENEEA. V was pared by 9 bases and J by 4 bases, with 16 bases between. As DNA, the CDR3 is TGTGCCAGTAACGACACTTGGCAGTACGAGCAGTACGTC. Amino acid sequence: CASNDTWQYEQYV.